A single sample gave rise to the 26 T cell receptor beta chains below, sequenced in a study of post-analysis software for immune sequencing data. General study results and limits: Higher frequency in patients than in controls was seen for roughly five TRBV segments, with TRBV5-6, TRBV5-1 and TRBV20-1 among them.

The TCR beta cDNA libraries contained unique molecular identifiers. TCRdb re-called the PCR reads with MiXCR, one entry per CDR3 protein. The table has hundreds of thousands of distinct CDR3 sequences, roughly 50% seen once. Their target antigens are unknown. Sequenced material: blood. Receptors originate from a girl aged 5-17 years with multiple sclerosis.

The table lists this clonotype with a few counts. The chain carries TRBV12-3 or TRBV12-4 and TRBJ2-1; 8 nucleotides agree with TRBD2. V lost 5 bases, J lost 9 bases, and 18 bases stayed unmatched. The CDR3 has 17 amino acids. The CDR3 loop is CASSLIIRGGHLREQFF. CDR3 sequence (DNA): TGTGCCAGCAGTCTTATCATACGGGGGGGCCATCTCCGTGAGCAGTTCTTC.

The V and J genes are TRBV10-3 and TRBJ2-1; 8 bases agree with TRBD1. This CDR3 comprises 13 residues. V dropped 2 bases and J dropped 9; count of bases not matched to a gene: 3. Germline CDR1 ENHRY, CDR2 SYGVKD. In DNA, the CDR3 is TGTGCCATCAGTGAGGACAGGGGAAGTGAGCAGTTCTTC. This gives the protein CAISEDRGSEQFF.

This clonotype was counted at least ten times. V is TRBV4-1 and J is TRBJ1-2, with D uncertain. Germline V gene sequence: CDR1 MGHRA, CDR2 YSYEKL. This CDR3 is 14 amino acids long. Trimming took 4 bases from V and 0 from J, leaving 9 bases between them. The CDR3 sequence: CASSPEATNYGYTF. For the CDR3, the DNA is TGCGCCAGCAGCCCGGAAGCTACTAACTATGGCTACACCTTC.

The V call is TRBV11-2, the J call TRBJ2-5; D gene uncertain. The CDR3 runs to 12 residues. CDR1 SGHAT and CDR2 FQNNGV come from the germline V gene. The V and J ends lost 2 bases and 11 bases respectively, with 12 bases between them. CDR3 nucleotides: TGTGCCAGCAGCTTAAGCTGGTACGGGCAGTACTTC. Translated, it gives CASSLSWYGQYF. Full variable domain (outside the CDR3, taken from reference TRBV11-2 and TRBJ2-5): EAGVAQSPRYKIIEKRQSVAFWCNPISGHATLYWYQQILGQGPKLLIQFQNNGVVDDSQLPKDRFSAERLKGVDSTLKIQPAKLEDSAVYLCASSLSWYGQYFGPGTRLLVL.

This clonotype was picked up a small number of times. The CDR3 coding sequence is TGCAGTGCCCTCAGCAGGCGGGGAACCTACGAGCAGTACTTC. It translates to CSALSRRGTYEQYF. The chain links TRBV20-1 to TRBJ2-4, with D tentatively TRBD2 (6 bases). The end of the DNA fits TRBJ2-7 better, so the J call may be wrong. The CDR3 is made up of 14 amino acids. Germline-derived CDR1 and CDR2 are DFQATT and SNEGSKA (reference sequence).

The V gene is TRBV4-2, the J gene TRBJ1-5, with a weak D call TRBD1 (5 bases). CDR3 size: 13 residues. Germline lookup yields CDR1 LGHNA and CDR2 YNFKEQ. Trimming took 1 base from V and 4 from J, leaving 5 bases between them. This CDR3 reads CASSQAGNQPQHF. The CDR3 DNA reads TGTGCCAGCAGCCAAGCAGGGAATCAGCCCCAGCATTTT.

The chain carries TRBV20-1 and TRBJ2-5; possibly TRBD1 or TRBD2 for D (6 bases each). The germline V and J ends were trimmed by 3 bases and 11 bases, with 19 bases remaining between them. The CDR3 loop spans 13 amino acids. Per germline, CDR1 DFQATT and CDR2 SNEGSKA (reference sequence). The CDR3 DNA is TGCAGTGCTAGGGGGGGCAGGGCGGAGGAGCAGTACTTC. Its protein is CSARGGRAEEQYF.

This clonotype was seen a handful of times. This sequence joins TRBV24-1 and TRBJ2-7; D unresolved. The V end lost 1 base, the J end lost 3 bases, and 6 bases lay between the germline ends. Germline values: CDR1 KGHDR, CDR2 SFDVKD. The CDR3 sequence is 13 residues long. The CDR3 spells CATSDLVGYEQYF. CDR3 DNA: TGTGCCACCAGTGATTTAGTGGGCTACGAGCAGTACTTC.

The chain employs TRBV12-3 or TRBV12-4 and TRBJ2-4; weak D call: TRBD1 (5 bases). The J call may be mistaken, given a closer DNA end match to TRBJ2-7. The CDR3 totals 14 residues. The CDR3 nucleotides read TGTGCCAGCAGTACGAGTCAACCCAGGGACGAGCAGTACTTC. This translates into CASSTSQPRDEQYF.

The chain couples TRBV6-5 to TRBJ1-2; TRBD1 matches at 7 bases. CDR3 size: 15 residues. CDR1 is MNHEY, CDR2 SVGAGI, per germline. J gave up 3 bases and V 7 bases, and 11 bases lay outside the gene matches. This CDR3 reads CASIRDRARDYGYTF. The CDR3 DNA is TGTGCCAGCATCCGGGACAGAGCCCGCGACTATGGCTACACCTTC.

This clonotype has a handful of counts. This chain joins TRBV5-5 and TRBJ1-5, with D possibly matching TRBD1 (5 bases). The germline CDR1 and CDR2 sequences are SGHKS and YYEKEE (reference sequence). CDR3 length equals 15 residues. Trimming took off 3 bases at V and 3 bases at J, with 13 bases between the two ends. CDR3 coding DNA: TGTGCCAGCAGCTGGGGGACGGACTACAATCAGCCCCAGCATTTT. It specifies CASSWGTDYNQPQHF.

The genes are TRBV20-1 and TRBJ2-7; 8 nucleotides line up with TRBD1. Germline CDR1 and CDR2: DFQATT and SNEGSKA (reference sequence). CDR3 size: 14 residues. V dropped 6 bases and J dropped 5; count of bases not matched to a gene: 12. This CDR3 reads CSAAYRTGSNEQYF. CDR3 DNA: TGCAGTGCCGCATACCGGACAGGGAGCAACGAGCAGTACTTC.

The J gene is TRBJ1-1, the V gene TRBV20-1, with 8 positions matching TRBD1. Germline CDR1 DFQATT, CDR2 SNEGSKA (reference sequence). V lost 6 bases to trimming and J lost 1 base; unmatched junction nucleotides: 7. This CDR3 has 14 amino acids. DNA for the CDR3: TGCAGTGCCCCCCAGGGGGCTCCGAACACTGAAGCTTTCTTT. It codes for CSAPQGAPNTEAFF.

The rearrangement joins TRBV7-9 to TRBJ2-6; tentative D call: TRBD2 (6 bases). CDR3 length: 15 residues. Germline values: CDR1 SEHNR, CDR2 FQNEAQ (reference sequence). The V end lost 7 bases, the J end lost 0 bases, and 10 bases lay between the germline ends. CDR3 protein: CASTPGGSGANVLTF. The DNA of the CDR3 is TGTGCCAGCACGCCCGGGGGCTCTGGGGCCAACGTCCTGACTTTC.

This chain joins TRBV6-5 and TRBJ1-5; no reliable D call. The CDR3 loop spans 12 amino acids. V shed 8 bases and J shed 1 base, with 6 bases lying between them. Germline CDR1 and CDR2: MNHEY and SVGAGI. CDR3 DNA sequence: TGTGCCAGCGGGGAGAGCAATCAGCCCCAGCATTTT. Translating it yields CASGESNQPQHF.

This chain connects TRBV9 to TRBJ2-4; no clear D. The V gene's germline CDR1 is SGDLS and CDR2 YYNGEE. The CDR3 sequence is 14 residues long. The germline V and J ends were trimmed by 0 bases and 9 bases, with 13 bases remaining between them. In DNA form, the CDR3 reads TGTGCCAGCAGCGTAGAGGCAGCGAGAGGCATTCAGTACTTC. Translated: CASSVEAARGIQYF.

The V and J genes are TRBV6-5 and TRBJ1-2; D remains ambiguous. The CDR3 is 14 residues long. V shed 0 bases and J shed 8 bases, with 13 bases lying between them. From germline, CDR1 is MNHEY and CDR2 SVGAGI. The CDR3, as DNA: TGTGCCAGCAGTTACTCGAGGGCCTCCAGAGGCTACACCTTC. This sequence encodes CASSYSRASRGYTF.

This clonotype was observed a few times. This chain's CDR3 is CSVESLIVGKENYGYTF. In DNA form, the CDR3 reads TGCAGCGTTGAGAGTTTGATTGTCGGCAAGGAGAACTATGGCTACACCTTC. V usage is TRBV29-1 and J usage is TRBJ1-2, with D hard to call. V was shortened by 3 bases and J by 2 bases, with 22 bases between the two germline ends. There are 17 residues in the CDR3. Germline CDR1 is SQVTM and CDR2 is ANQGSEA.

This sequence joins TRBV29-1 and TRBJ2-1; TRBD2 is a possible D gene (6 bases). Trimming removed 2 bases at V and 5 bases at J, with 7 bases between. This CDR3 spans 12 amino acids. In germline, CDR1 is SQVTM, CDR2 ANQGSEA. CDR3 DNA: TGCAGCGTTGAACGGGAGAACAATGAGCAGTTCTTC. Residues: CSVERENNEQFF.

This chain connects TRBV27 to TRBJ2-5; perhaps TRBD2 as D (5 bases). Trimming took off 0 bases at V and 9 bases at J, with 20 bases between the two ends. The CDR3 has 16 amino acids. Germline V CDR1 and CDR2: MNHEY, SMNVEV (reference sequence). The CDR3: CASSLSPSTLKSAQYF. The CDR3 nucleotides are TGTGCCAGCAGTTTATCTCCTAGCACCCTCAAGTCGGCCCAGTACTTC.

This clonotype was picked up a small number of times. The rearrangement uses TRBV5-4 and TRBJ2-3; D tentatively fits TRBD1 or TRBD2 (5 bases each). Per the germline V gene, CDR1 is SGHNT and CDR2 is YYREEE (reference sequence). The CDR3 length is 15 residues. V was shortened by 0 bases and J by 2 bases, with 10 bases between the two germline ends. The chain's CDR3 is CASSLGGTYTDTQYF. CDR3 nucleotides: TGTGCCAGCAGCTTGGGGGGGACCTACACAGATACGCAGTATTTT.

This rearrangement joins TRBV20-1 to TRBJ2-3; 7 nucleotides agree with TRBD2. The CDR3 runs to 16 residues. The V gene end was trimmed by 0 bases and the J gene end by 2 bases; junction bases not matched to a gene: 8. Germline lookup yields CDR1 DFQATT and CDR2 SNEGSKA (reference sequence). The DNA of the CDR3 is TGCAGTGCTAGAGATCTGGCGGGGGTTACCACAGATACGCAGTATTTT. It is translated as CSARDLAGVTTDTQYF.

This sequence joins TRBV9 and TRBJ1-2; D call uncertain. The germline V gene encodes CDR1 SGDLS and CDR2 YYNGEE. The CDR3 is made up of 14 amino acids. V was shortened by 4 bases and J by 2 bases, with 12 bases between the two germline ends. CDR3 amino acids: CASSKSGSNYGYTF. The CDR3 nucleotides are TGTGCCAGCAGCAAGAGCGGGTCCAACTATGGCTACACCTTC.

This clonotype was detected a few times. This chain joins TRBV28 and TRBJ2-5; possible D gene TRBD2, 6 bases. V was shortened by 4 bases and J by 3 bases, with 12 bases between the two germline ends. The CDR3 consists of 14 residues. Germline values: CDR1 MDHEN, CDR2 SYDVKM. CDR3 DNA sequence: TGTGCCAGCAGTTCCAAGACTAGAGAAGAGACCCAGTACTTC. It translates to CASSSKTREETQYF.

CDR3 sequence: CASSQAMFQGMNTEAFF. CDR3 nucleotide sequence: TGCGCCAGCAGCCAAGCGATGTTTCAGGGGATGAACACTGAAGCTTTCTTT. This rearrangement joins TRBV4-1 to TRBJ1-1, with a tentative D call TRBD1 (6 bases). Deletions cut 1 base from V and 0 bases from J, with 15 bases between. The CDR3 has 17 amino acids. Germline V lookup: CDR1 MGHRA, CDR2 YSYEKL.

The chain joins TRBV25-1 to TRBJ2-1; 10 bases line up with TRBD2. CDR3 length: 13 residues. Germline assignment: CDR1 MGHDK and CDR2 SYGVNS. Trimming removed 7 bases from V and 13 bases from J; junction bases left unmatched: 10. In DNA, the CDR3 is TGTGCCAGCACCCGGACTAGCGGCTCATATCAGTTCTTC. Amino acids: CASTRTSGSYQFF.